A selection of T cell receptor beta chains follows, all from one sample in a study of blood T cell repertoires in COVID-19. Sequencing used immunoSEQ multiplex PCR; TCRdb keeps in-frame clones, though not all of them. The profile shows some 170,000 clones, approximately 82% of them singletons. Sequenced sample: PBMCs or T cells enriched from blood (not recorded which). The origin of the receptors is a man aged 45-65 years who had recovered from COVID-19. The CDR3 runs from the conserved cysteine through the conserved F or W. The order of the fields is V gene, J gene, clone size, D gene, CDR3 protein, CDR3 DNA. The D gene is left open where the match is weak. Some rows have no size entry. The others give once, few or many, or a class for an expanded clone.

TRBV24-1	TRBJ2-2	.	.	CATSVSQGNTGELFF	TGTGCCACCAGTGTATCACAGGGCAACACCGGGGAGCTGTTTTTT
TRBV19	TRBJ2-3	.	TRBD2	CASSLSSGGAADTQYF	TGTGCCAGTAGTCTCTCCTCGGGGGGGGCAGCAGATACGCAGTATTTT
TRBV19	TRBJ2-1	.	.	CASKRGGDFEQFF	TGTGCCAGTAAAAGAGGGGGGGACTTTGAGCAGTTCTTC
TRBV7-9	TRBJ2-1	.	.	CASSRGRATYNEQFF	TGTGCCAGCTCCCGAGGGCGGGCCACCTACAATGAGCAGTTCTTC
TRBV9	TRBJ1-2	.	TRBD1	CASSVDRRTGSNYGYTF	TGTGCCAGCAGCGTAGATCGACGGACAGGATCAAACTATGGCTACACCTTC
TRBV7-2	TRBJ1-2	few	TRBD1	CASSLAGQGMKGYGYTF	TGTGCCAGCAGCTTAGCCGGACAGGGGATGAAGGGGTATGGCTACACCTTC
TRBV7-2	TRBJ1-5	.	.	CASSFYRDKDLPQHF	TGTGCCAGCAGCTTCTACCGGGACAAGGATTTGCCCCAGCATTTT
TRBV30	TRBJ1-5	.	.	CAWSISRGFSQPQHF	TGTGCCTGGAGTATCAGCAGGGGTTTCAGTCAGCCCCAGCATTTT
TRBV2	TRBJ1-4	.	TRBD1	CASSGRDRGFEKLFF	TGTGCCAGCAGTGGCAGGGACAGGGGGTTTGAAAAACTGTTTTTT
TRBV3-1/TRBV3-2	TRBJ1-1	.	.	CASSQASGTEAFF	TGTGCCAGCAGCCAAGCGTCGGGGACTGAAGCTTTCTTT
TRBV19	TRBJ2-7	.	TRBD1	CASSPGTGLLQYF	TGTGCCAGTAGTCCCGGGACAGGGTTACTGCAGTACTTC
TRBV18	TRBJ1-4	.	.	CASSPRRGKSEKLFF	TGTGCCAGCTCACCCCGGCGGGGAAAGAGTGAAAAACTGTTTTTT
TRBV14	TRBJ1-1	.	.	CASSQDPFNTEAFF	TGTGCCAGCAGCCAAGATCCATTTAACACTGAAGCTTTCTTT
TRBV5-1	TRBJ1-6	.	TRBD1	CASSSGQNNSPLHF	TGCGCCAGCAGCTCGGGACAGAATAATTCACCCCTCCACTTT
TRBV5-1	TRBJ1-2	.	.	CASSLESNLGGYGYTF	TGCGCCAGCAGCTTGGAATCGAATTTGGGAGGCTATGGCTACACCTTC
TRBV6-5	TRBJ2-2	.	TRBD1	CASKRQGLGPGELFF	TGTGCCAGCAAAAGACAGGGGCTGGGCCCCGGGGAGCTGTTTTTT
TRBV30	TRBJ2-3	.	TRBD1	CAWSIDRGQDTQYF	TGTGCCTGGAGTATCGACAGGGGGCAAGATACGCAGTATTTT
TRBV6-5	TRBJ1-4	.	TRBD1	CATRTGGAGEKLFF	TGTGCCACCCGGACAGGGGGCGCGGGGGAAAAACTGTTTTTT
TRBV2	TRBJ1-4	.	.	CASSEASGGSLGNEKLFF	TGTGCCAGCAGTGAAGCGTCGGGGGGGTCCCTCGGTAATGAAAAACTGTTTTTT
TRBV29-1	TRBJ1-4	.	TRBD1	CSVVTAGGGEKLFF	TGCAGCGTTGTAACTGCAGGGGGAGGTGAAAAACTGTTTTTT
TRBV24-1	TRBJ1-2	.	.	CATSDGGGYTF	TGTGCCACCAGTGACGGAGGCGGCTACACCTTC
TRBV2	TRBJ1-2	.	TRBD1	CASRTGVAYGYTF	TGTGCCAGCAGAACAGGGGTCGCCTATGGCTACACCTTC
TRBV10-2	TRBJ1-1	.	.	CASSELGRGNTEAFF	TGCGCCAGCAGTGAGCTAGGGAGAGGTAACACTGAAGCTTTCTTT
TRBV14	TRBJ2-5	.	.	CASSQGQWETQYF	TGTGCCAGCAGCCAAGGGCAGTGGGAGACCCAGTACTTC
TRBV18	TRBJ2-7	.	.	CASSPPRDTNYEQYF	TGTGCCAGCTCACCGCCTCGGGACACTAACTACGAGCAGTACTTC